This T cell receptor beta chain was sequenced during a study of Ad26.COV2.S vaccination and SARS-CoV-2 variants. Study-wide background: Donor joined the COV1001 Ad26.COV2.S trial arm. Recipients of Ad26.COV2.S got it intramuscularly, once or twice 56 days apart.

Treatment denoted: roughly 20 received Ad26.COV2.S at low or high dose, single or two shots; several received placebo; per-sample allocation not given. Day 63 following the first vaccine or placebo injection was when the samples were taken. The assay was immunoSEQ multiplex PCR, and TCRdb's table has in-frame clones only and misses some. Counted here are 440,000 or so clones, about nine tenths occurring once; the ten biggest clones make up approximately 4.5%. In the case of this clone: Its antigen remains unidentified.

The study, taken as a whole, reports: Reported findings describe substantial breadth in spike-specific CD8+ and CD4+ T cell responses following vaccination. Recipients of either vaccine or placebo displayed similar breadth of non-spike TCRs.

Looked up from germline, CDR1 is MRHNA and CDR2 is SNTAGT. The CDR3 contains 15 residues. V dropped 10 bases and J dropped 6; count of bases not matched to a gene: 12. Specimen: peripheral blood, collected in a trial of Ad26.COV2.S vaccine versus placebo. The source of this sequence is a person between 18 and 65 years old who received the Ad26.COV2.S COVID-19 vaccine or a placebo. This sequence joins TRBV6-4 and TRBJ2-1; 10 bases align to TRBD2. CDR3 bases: TGTGCCACCCTTCAGAAGACTAGCGGGTCCAATGAGCAGTTCTTC. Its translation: CATLQKTSGSNEQFF.